One and the same sample provided the 6 T cell receptor beta chains below, sequenced in a study of cytomegalovirus exposure and HLA in healthy donors. Primers for the PCR totalled 60 Vbeta and 13 Jbeta. The data were produced by immunoSEQ multiplex PCR, yet TCRdb's version contains in-frame clones alone and is incomplete. The table records 160,000 or so clones, roughly 82% of them present only once. The sample consisted of PBMCs. Receptor source: a woman aged 50 to 60 in good health and CMV-seronegative.

The rearrangement links TRBV5-8 to TRBJ1-6; unclear D gene. The V end lost 4 bases, the J end lost 8 bases, and 7 bases lay between the germline ends. CDR3 length: 12 residues. The germline V gene has CDR1 SGHTS and CDR2 YDEGEE. The CDR3 DNA reads as TGTGCCAGCAGCACCGGTTATTCACCCCTCCACTTT. Its protein is CASSTGYSPLHF.

This chain joins TRBV28 and TRBJ1-1; D is ambiguous. The CDR3 contains 15 residues. V lost 3 bases to trimming and J lost 1 base, with 12 bases between them. Germline V gives CDR1 MDHEN, CDR2 SYDVKM. Here the CDR3 reads CASSFRLRGNTEAFF. The CDR3 DNA reads as TGTGCCAGCAGTTTTCGTCTCCGGGGGAACACTGAAGCTTTCTTT.

This chain uses TRBV9 with TRBJ2-3; D unclear. V was pared by 3 bases and J by 0 bases, with 14 bases between. The V gene's germline CDR1 is SGDLS and CDR2 YYNGEE. CDR3 length equals 16 residues. The DNA of the CDR3 is TGTGCCAGCAGCGCCACCCCGCAACAGAGCACAGATACGCAGTATTTT. Its translation: CASSATPQQSTDTQYF.

This rearrangement joins TRBV10-1 to TRBJ2-7; TRBD1 aligns across 11 bases. CDR1 and CDR2 from the germline V gene are WNHNN and SYGVQD (reference sequence). This CDR3 comprises 15 residues. V shed 3 bases, J shed 6 bases, and the junction held 7 bases outside the gene matches. The CDR3 DNA reads TGCGCCAGCAGTGACCCGGGACAGGGGGTCGTCGAGCAGTACTTC. Protein product: CASSDPGQGVVEQYF.

This chain connects TRBV28 to TRBJ1-5; a possible D gene is TRBD1 (5 bases). Between the trimmed V and J ends, which lost 3 bases and 6 bases, there was a span of 15 bases. Germline V gives CDR1 MDHEN, CDR2 SYDVKM. The CDR3 has 15 residues. This chain's CDR3 is CASSLRGEGSQPQHF. The CDR3 DNA sequence: TGTGCCAGCAGTTTGCGAGGGGAGGGTAGTCAGCCCCAGCATTTT.

As to this clone: Different DNA sequences within this sample yield the same CDR3. The chain joins TRBV9 to TRBJ1-1; 7 bases fit TRBD1. Germline V lookup: CDR1 SGDLS, CDR2 YYNGEE. The CDR3 totals 14 residues. The ends lost 2 bases at V and 2 bases at J; junction bases unmatched: 3. Here the CDR3 reads CASSVGTVNTEAFF. The CDR3, as DNA: TGTGCCAGCAGCGTCGGGACAGTTAACACTGAAGCTTTCTTT.